The next 29 T cell receptor beta chains were all read from a single sample in a study of blood T cell repertoires in COVID-19. Assay: immunoSEQ multiplex PCR; the TCRdb copy retains only in-frame clones and omits some. The repertoire holds about 120,000 clones, with about two thirds as singletons. The sequenced material came from peripheral blood. These receptors were collected from a human donor with acute or convalescent COVID-19. The donor label of this sample is uncertain.

This clone was counted many times. The chain recombines TRBV28 with TRBJ1-2, with D possibly TRBD1 on 5 matching bases. V was pared by 6 bases and J by 5 bases, with 19 bases between. This CDR3 contains 15 residues. Per the germline V gene, CDR1 is MDHEN and CDR2 is SYDVKM. As DNA, the CDR3 is TGTGCCAGCAGAAACCCGCTGGGAGGGGAGTATGGCTACACCTTC. It codes for CASRNPLGGEYGYTF.

The chain couples TRBV5-6 to TRBJ2-2, with 9 nucleotides matching TRBD1. The CDR3 contains 15 residues. V dropped 4 bases and J dropped 8; count of bases not matched to a gene: 9. The germline CDR1 and CDR2 sequences are SGHDT and YYEEEE. This chain's CDR3 is CASSPIQGAAGELFF. The CDR3 nucleotides are TGTGCCAGCAGCCCTATACAGGGGGCAGCGGGGGAGCTGTTTTTT.

J is TRBJ2-1 and V is TRBV4-1, with D unresolved. The germline V gene has CDR1 MGHRA and CDR2 YSYEKL. Trimming removed 1 base at V and 8 bases at J, with 3 bases between. The CDR3 runs 11 residues. The CDR3 protein is CASSQVDEQFF. The CDR3 DNA sequence: TGCGCCAGCAGCCAAGTAGATGAGCAGTTCTTC.

The rearrangement uses TRBV11-3 and TRBJ2-2, with a weak D call TRBD2 (5 bases). V was cut by 5 bases and J by 3 bases, with 7 bases left in between. The CDR3 totals 13 residues. Per the germline V gene, CDR1 is SGHNT and CDR2 is YENEEA. CDR3 protein: CASSEADTGELFF. The CDR3 DNA reads TGTGCCAGCAGCGAAGCGGACACCGGGGAGCTGTTTTTT.

The rearrangement uses TRBV27 and TRBJ2-1; 11 bases are shared with TRBD1. The germline gives CDR1 MNHEY, CDR2 SMNVEV (reference sequence). The CDR3 covers 17 residues. The J segment lost 0 bases and the V segment lost 3 bases, leaving 4 bases of the junction unmatched. As DNA, the CDR3 is TGTGCCAGCAGTTTGTGGACAGGGGGCTTCTCCTACAATGAGCAGTTCTTC. Protein sequence: CASSLWTGGFSYNEQFF.

This chain uses TRBV5-1 with TRBJ2-5; 8 bases map to TRBD2. CDR3 length: 15 residues. The germline gives CDR1 SGHRS, CDR2 YFSETQ. Germline trimming cut 4 bases from V and 2 bases from J; bases unmatched to any gene: 7. This CDR3 is CASSTPTSGQETQYF. CDR3 DNA sequence: TGCGCCAGCAGCACCCCCACTAGCGGTCAAGAGACCCAGTACTTC.

The chain couples TRBV15 to TRBJ2-5; 13 positions match TRBD2. The CDR3 is made up of 15 amino acids. Germline V CDR1 and CDR2: LNHNV, YYDKDF (reference sequence). Trimming at V came to 7 bases and at J to 4 bases, leaving 6 bases not matched to a gene. This CDR3 is CATTSGTSGVETQYF. DNA for the CDR3: TGTGCCACCACGTCCGGGACTAGCGGGGTAGAGACCCAGTACTTC.

The chain has TRBV5-1 and TRBJ2-7; TRBD1 is a possible D gene (5 bases). Germline CDR1 reads SGHRS; CDR2 reads YFSETQ. The CDR3 spans 17 residues. Written as DNA, the CDR3 is TGCGCTTCTGCGGTGTCGGTGTCACAGGTATGGACCTACGAGCAGTACGTC. As protein: CASAVSVSQVWTYEQYV.

This clone came up many times. The chain recombines TRBV18 with TRBJ1-1; 11 nucleotides agree with TRBD1. Germline V lookup: CDR1 KGHSH, CDR2 LQKENI. The CDR3 is 13 amino acids. The trim removed 2 bases at V and 10 bases at J, leaving 3 bases unmatched. The CDR3 loop is CASSPGTGGPAFF. CDR3 DNA sequence: TGTGCCAGCTCACCAGGGACAGGGGGACCAGCTTTCTTT.

The chain joins TRBV13 to TRBJ2-1, with TRBD1 matching over 8 bases. V shed 5 bases, J shed 1 base, and the junction held 4 bases outside the gene matches. Looked up from germline, CDR1 is PRHDT and CDR2 is FYEKMQ (reference sequence). CDR3 length equals 15 residues. CDR3: CASSLDRDSYNEQFF. CDR3 in DNA: TGTGCCAGCAGCCTGGACAGGGATTCCTACAATGAGCAGTTCTTC. Full variable domain (rest looked up from reference TRBV13 and TRBJ2-1): AAGVIQSPRHLIKEKRETATLKCYPIPRHDTVYWYQQGPGQDPQFLISFYEKMQSDKGSIPDRFSAQQFSDYHSELNMSSLELGDSALYFCASSLDRDSYNEQFFGPGTRLTVL.

This chain uses TRBV10-3 with TRBJ1-6; 8 bases are a match to TRBD1. The V gene end was trimmed by 0 bases and the J gene end by 10 bases; junction bases not matched to a gene: 5. The CDR3 length is 15 residues. Per the germline V gene, CDR1 is ENHRY and CDR2 is SYGVKD. For the CDR3, the DNA is TGTGCCATCAGTGAGTCCACAGGGGGTTTCTCACCCCTCCACTTT. Translating it yields CAISESTGGFSPLHF.

The V gene is TRBV5-6, the J gene TRBJ1-5; the D gene is possibly TRBD1 (5 bases). Trimming left V 0 bases short and J 7 bases short, with 14 bases between. The CDR3 extends over 15 amino acids. The V gene's germline CDR1 is SGHDT and CDR2 YYEEEE. The CDR3, as DNA: TGTGCCAGCAGCTTGGCCACAGGATCCCCCCAGCCCCAGCATTTT. Its protein product is CASSLATGSPQPQHF.

The chain links TRBV6-5 to TRBJ2-7; D may be TRBD1 (6 bases). Germline V gene sequence: CDR1 MNHEY, CDR2 SVGAGI. Trimming took 5 bases from V and 2 from J, leaving 13 bases between them. The CDR3 contains 14 residues. In DNA, the CDR3 is TGTGCCAGCAGTCCAGGGGCAGCCCCCTACGAGCAGTACGTC. It yields the protein CASSPGAAPYEQYV.

This chain links TRBV6-2 or TRBV6-3 with TRBJ1-4; D gene ambiguous. The CDR3 runs 17 residues. V shed 0 bases and J shed 0 bases, with 11 bases lying between them. The germline gives CDR1 MNHEY, CDR2 SVGEGT. CDR3 DNA: TGTGCCAGCAGTTACTCGAAGCAGCAGGCAACTAATGAAAAACTGTTTTTT. Translated, it gives CASSYSKQQATNEKLFF.

The V and J genes are TRBV11-2 and TRBJ2-2; D is uncertain. V was cut by 3 bases and J by 2 bases, with 7 bases left in between. The CDR3 totals 14 residues. CDR1 is SGHAT and CDR2 is FQNNGV in the germline V gene. The CDR3 DNA reads as TGTGCCAGCAGCTTTGGGCAAAACACCGGGGAGCTGTTTTTT. Translation gives CASSFGQNTGELFF.

CDR3 bases: TGTGCCAGCAGCTCTACGGGTGGGCGGGTTTCCACAGATACGCAGTATTTT. Translating it yields CASSSTGGRVSTDTQYF. The rearrangement joins TRBV4-2 to TRBJ2-3; maybe TRBD2 (5 bases). The CDR3 has 17 residues. CDR1 and CDR2 from the germline V gene are LGHNA and YNFKEQ. Trimming pared 5 bases from V and 2 bases from J, leaving 20 bases between.

The chain employs TRBV4-1 and TRBJ1-6, with 7 bases matching TRBD1. Per germline, CDR1 MGHRA and CDR2 YSYEKL. The V and J ends lost 6 bases and 6 bases, in that order; junction bases with no gene match: 8. CDR3 length equals 15 residues. The CDR3 here is CASSGTGAGNSPLHF. The CDR3, as DNA: TGCGCCAGCAGTGGAACAGGGGCCGGTAATTCACCCCTCCACTTT.

This clone was seen a handful of times. V gene TRBV27 combines with J gene TRBJ1-6; D unresolved. V lost 8 bases, J lost 4 bases, and 12 bases lay in between. Germline V gene lookup returns CDR1 MNHEY and CDR2 SMNVEV (reference sequence). The CDR3 is 14 amino acids. The DNA for the CDR3 is TGTGCCAGCTCCGGAGGACGGTATAATTCACCCCTCCACTTT. This translates into CASSGGRYNSPLHF.

The chain recombines TRBV28 with TRBJ1-5; perhaps TRBD1 as D (5 bases). Germline lookup yields CDR1 MDHEN and CDR2 SYDVKM. The V end lost 5 bases, the J end lost 9 bases, and 17 bases lay between the germline ends. This CDR3 has 14 amino acids. CDR3 amino acids: CASSVATAVRPQHF. The DNA for the CDR3 is TGTGCCAGCAGTGTTGCGACAGCTGTGAGGCCCCAGCATTTT.

This clone was recorded a few times. The chain combines TRBV5-1 with TRBJ1-6, with a tentative D call TRBD1 (5 bases). Trimming left V 1 base short and J 4 bases short, with 24 bases between. Germline CDR1 and CDR2: SGHRS and YFSETQ. CDR3 size: 20 residues. The CDR3 spells CASSLPLSGHYNRYNSPLHF. The CDR3 DNA is TGCGCCAGCAGCTTGCCCCTCAGTGGACATTATAATAGGTATAATTCACCCCTCCACTTT.

This chain connects TRBV5-6 to TRBJ1-4; 7 positions agree with TRBD1. V shed 4 bases and J 7 bases; nucleotides not matched to a gene: 4. CDR1 SGHDT and CDR2 YYEEEE come from the germline V gene. The length of the CDR3 is 13 residues. The DNA of the CDR3 is TGTGCCAGCAGCATCGGGACAGCTGAAAAACTGTTTTTT. It translates to CASSIGTAEKLFF.

The rearrangement joins TRBV7-3 to TRBJ2-6; TRBD1 might be the D (6 bases). CDR3 length equals 17 residues. Deletions cut 1 base from V and 0 bases from J, with 10 bases between. CDR1 is SGHTA, CDR2 FQGTGA, per germline. CDR3 nucleotides: TGTGCCAGCAGCTTAATAGGGACACCCTCTGGGGCCAACGTCCTGACTTTC. This encodes CASSLIGTPSGANVLTF.

The V call is TRBV9, the J call TRBJ2-3; TRBD2 aligns across 10 bases. This CDR3 has 16 amino acids. V gave up 4 bases and J gave up 0 bases; unmatched junction bases: 5. In germline, CDR1 is SGDLS, CDR2 YYNGEE. In DNA, the CDR3 is TGTGCCAGCAGCCTAGCGGGGGACTCTAGCACAGATACGCAGTATTTT. This gives the protein CASSLAGDSSTDTQYF.

The gene calls are TRBV6-5 and TRBJ1-1; 7 bases are shared with TRBD1. V gave up 8 bases and J gave up 3 bases; unmatched junction bases: 9. Germline V gives CDR1 MNHEY, CDR2 SVGAGI. CDR3 length equals 14 residues. The CDR3 spells CASPNRGTDTEAFF. CDR3 nucleotides: TGTGCCAGCCCCAACAGGGGCACGGACACTGAAGCTTTCTTT.

The rearrangement uses TRBV3-1 (or the pseudogene TRBV3-2) and TRBJ2-3, with D possibly TRBD2 on 6 matching bases. Trimming shortened V by 1 base and J by 4 bases, and 18 bases separated the two germline ends. CDR3 size: 17 residues. CDR1 and CDR2 (germline): LGHDT, YNNKEL (reference sequence). This chain's CDR3 is CASSQVTRGWGADTQYF. CDR3 DNA: TGTGCCAGCAGCCAAGTTACCCGGGGTTGGGGGGCAGATACGCAGTATTTT.

The V call is TRBV7-9, the J call TRBJ1-6, with 9 bases lining up with TRBD1. The CDR3 contains 17 residues. V lost 4 bases, J lost 5 bases, and 9 bases stayed unmatched. The V gene's germline CDR1 is SEHNR and CDR2 FQNEAQ (reference sequence). CDR3 coding DNA: TGTGCCAGCAGCTCTTGGGACAGGGCCCCAGATAATTCACCCCTCCACTTT. Its protein product is CASSSWDRAPDNSPLHF.

The V gene is TRBV18, the J gene TRBJ1-2; 9 bases match TRBD1. This CDR3 is built from 17 residues. V shed 1 base, J shed 0 bases, and the junction held 6 bases outside the gene matches. Germline V gene data show CDR1 as KGHSH and CDR2 as LQKENI. The CDR3 nucleotides read TGTGCCAGCTCACCACAGGCCGGACAGGGGACTAACTATGGCTACACCTTC. Its protein product is CASSPQAGQGTNYGYTF.

The J gene is TRBJ2-7, the V gene TRBV6-1; D perhaps matches TRBD1 (5 bases). The V and J ends lost 0 bases and 2 bases respectively, with 11 bases between them. The CDR3 has 15 amino acids. Germline assignment: CDR1 MNHNS and CDR2 SASEGT. CDR3 sequence reads: CASSEAPTGAYEQYF. In nucleotides, the CDR3 is TGTGCCAGCAGTGAAGCGCCCACAGGAGCCTACGAGCAGTACTTC.

This chain uses TRBV2 with TRBJ2-3; 8 nucleotides align to TRBD2. The length of the CDR3 is 17 residues. Per the germline V gene, CDR1 is SNHLY and CDR2 is FYNNEI. The junction had 12 bases not matched to a gene; V was cut back by 4 bases and J by 3 bases. CDR3 region: CASSAPPGGGVTDTQYF. Written as DNA, the CDR3 is TGTGCCAGCAGTGCACCCCCCGGGGGGGGTGTAACAGATACGCAGTATTTT.